This entry lists 9 T cell receptor beta chains sequenced from one sample in a study of cytomegalovirus exposure and HLA in healthy donors. Use of 60 Vbeta and 13 Jbeta primers characterized the PCR. TCRdb's table, derived via immunoSEQ multiplex PCR, lists solely in-frame clones and lacks some. Here the sample spans about 160,000 clones, about four fifths being singletons. What was sequenced was PBMCs. These receptors came from a woman in her forties or fifties in good health and CMV-seronegative.

The genes are TRBV12-5 and TRBJ2-7, with 11 bases fitting TRBD2. The CDR3 contains 14 residues. Unmatched junction bases numbered 1, after V lost 1 base and J lost 5 bases. The V gene's germline CDR1 is LGHNT and CDR2 FRNRAP. The DNA for the CDR3 is TGTGCTAGTGGTTTGGGACTAGCGGGGCACGAGCAGTACTTC. Protein product: CASGLGLAGHEQYF.

This clone was counted a few times. V gene TRBV4-2 combines with J gene TRBJ2-7; 11 nucleotides match TRBD1. Trimming took 4 bases from V and 5 from J; bases not matched to a gene: 10. The germline CDR1 and CDR2 sequences are LGHNA and YNFKEQ. This CDR3 is built from 16 residues. Here the CDR3 reads CASSPAAGQGADEQYF. CDR3 DNA: TGTGCCAGCAGCCCCGCAGCTGGACAGGGGGCCGACGAGCAGTACTTC.

The rearrangement uses TRBV2 and TRBJ1-2; no clear D gene. This CDR3 has 12 amino acids. Trimming removed 6 bases from V and 3 bases from J, with 8 bases in between. Germline V lookup: CDR1 SNHLY, CDR2 FYNNEI. CDR3 region: CASRVGDYGYTF. As DNA, the CDR3 is TGTGCCAGCAGAGTCGGGGACTATGGCTACACCTTC.

This clone appeared a single time. The chain joins TRBV2 to TRBJ2-7; 7 nucleotides match TRBD2. J lost 2 bases, V lost 7 bases, and 11 bases had no gene match. The CDR3 is 15 amino acids. Germline CDR1 reads SNHLY; CDR2 reads FYNNEI. Here the CDR3 DNA reads TGTGCCAGCAAGGCAAAGTGGGAGGGCACCTACGAGCAGTACTTC. This sequence encodes CASKAKWEGTYEQYF.

This clone appeared a single time. The rearrangement links TRBV11-2 to TRBJ2-1; D is possibly TRBD1 (6 bases). The CDR3 extends over 18 amino acids. V was clipped by 1 base and J by 0 bases, with 16 bases between them. Germline V CDR1 and CDR2: SGHAT, FQNNGV. The CDR3 nucleotides read TGTGCCAGCAGCTTAGGCCCCAGGGGCAGTAGCTCCTACAATGAGCAGTTCTTC. Protein: CASSLGPRGSSSYNEQFF. Full variable domain (missing parts from reference TRBV11-2 and TRBJ2-1): EAGVAQSPRYKIIEKRQSVAFWCNPISGHATLYWYQQILGQGPKLLIQFQNNGVVDDSQLPKDRFSAERLKGVDSTLKIQPAKLEDSAVYLCASSLGPRGSSSYNEQFFGPGTRLTVL.

V is TRBV14 and J is TRBJ2-3; D gene unclear. Germline lookup yields CDR1 SGHDN and CDR2 FVKESK. Trimming took off 1 base at V and 0 bases at J, with 8 bases between the two ends. There are 15 residues in the CDR3. CDR3 sequence: CASSQGPESTDTQYF. Written as DNA, the CDR3 is TGTGCCAGCAGCCAAGGTCCGGAGAGCACAGATACGCAGTATTTT.

This sequence joins TRBV5-5 and TRBJ2-1; 13 positions agree with TRBD2. The germline V gene encodes CDR1 SGHKS and CDR2 YYEKEE (reference sequence). V dropped 4 bases and J dropped 8; count of bases not matched to a gene: 6. The CDR3 runs to 15 residues. Here the CDR3 DNA reads TGTGCCAGCAGCGTGACTAGCGGGAGGAGCGATGAGCAGTTCTTC. It codes for CASSVTSGRSDEQFF. The full variable domain, completed using reference TRBV5-5 and TRBJ2-1, is DAGVTQSPTHLIKTRGQQVTLRCSPISGHKSVSWYQQVLGQGPQFIFQYYEKEERGRGNFPDRFSARQFPNYSSELNVNALLLGDSALYLCASSVTSGRSDEQFFGPGTRLTVL.

The J gene is TRBJ2-5, the V gene TRBV27; 8 positions agree with TRBD2. V gave up 7 bases and J gave up 5 bases; unmatched junction bases: 9. The V gene's germline CDR1 is MNHEY and CDR2 SMNVEV (reference sequence). The CDR3 loop spans 14 amino acids. In DNA form, the CDR3 reads TGTGCCAGCACAACTAGCGGACCGATGGAGACCCAGTACTTC. Translated, it gives CASTTSGPMETQYF.

The chain couples TRBV9 to TRBJ1-4, with D possibly matching TRBD1 (6 bases). Germline-derived CDR1 and CDR2 are SGDLS and YYNGEE. The germline V and J ends were trimmed by 0 bases and 4 bases, with 10 bases remaining between them. CDR3 size: 15 residues. The DNA of the CDR3 is TGTGCCAGCAGCGTAGCAGGGGCTGATAATGAAAAACTGTTTTTT. Translation: CASSVAGADNEKLFF.